This T cell receptor (beta chain) comes out of a study of response to subunit inactivated influenza vaccine. Only a few counts were recorded for this clonotype. What it binds is not known. Overall study findings and caveats: Researchers suggested that each seasonal influenza vaccination recruits few new T cells.

Germline lookup yields CDR1 LGHNA and CDR2 YNFKEQ. The V end lost 0 bases, the J end lost 6 bases, and 14 bases lay between the germline ends. The CDR3 totals 16 residues. A single record per CDR3 protein comes from TCRdb applying MiXCR to the RT-PCR reads. The data contain about 830,000 distinct CDR3 sequences, approximately 17% of them singletons. This chain uses TRBV4-2 with TRBJ1-4, with D unresolved. The source material was PBMCs from blood, sampled about 5 days after vaccination. The source of this sequence is a man over 45 who received an inactivated influenza vaccine. The CDR3 region is CASSQERNRAHEKLFF. CDR3 nucleotide sequence: TGTGCCAGCAGCCAAGAGAGAAACCGAGCCCATGAAAAACTGTTTTTT.